Listed below are T cell receptor beta chains from one sample, sequenced in a study of CD8 T cells in Susac syndrome. TCRdb reanalysed the immunoSEQ multiplex PCR reads using MiXCR and keeps one entry per CDR3 protein. The profile covers 77,000 or so distinct CDR3 sequences, with just over 90% appearing a single time and over 0.5% taken by the ten largest. Specimen: CD4+ T cells from PBMCs. Every receptor here comes from a human donor with Susac syndrome. CDR3s include the opening cysteine and the closing phenylalanine or tryptophan. Fields, in order: D gene, V gene, J gene, clone size, CDR3 protein, CDR3 DNA. A D gene is named only where the DNA matches it firmly. Clone sizes are given selectively: once, few, many, or a class where the clone is expanded.

d_call: TRBD2
v_call: TRBV30
j_call: TRBJ2-7
clone_size: few
cdr3_aa: CAWRRQAGRLSYEQYF
cdr3_nt: TGTGCCTGGAGGAGGCAAGCGGGAAGACTCTCCTACGAGCAGTACTTC

d_call: NA
v_call: TRBV7-8
j_call: TRBJ2-4
clone_size: once
cdr3_aa: CASSLVPPTNGAIQYF
cdr3_nt: TGTGCCAGCAGCTTAGTTCCCCCGACTAATGGTGCCATTCAGTACTTC

d_call: NA
v_call: TRBV14
j_call: TRBJ1-5
clone_size: NA
cdr3_aa: CASSQYHSNQPQHF
cdr3_nt: TGTGCCAGCAGCCAATACCACAGCAATCAGCCCCAGCATTTT

d_call: NA
v_call: TRBV3-1
j_call: TRBJ2-6
clone_size: NA
cdr3_aa: CASSQDRRSGANVLTF
cdr3_nt: TGTGCCAGCAGCCAAGATAGGCGATCTGGGGCCAACGTCCTGACTTTC

d_call: TRBD1
v_call: TRBV6-5
j_call: TRBJ1-2
clone_size: NA
cdr3_aa: CASRQQGYDGYTF
cdr3_nt: TGTGCCAGCAGACAACAGGGGTATGATGGCTACACCTTC

d_call: NA
v_call: TRBV3-1
j_call: TRBJ2-1
clone_size: NA
cdr3_aa: CASSQAAGPRFF
cdr3_nt: TGTGCCAGCAGCCAAGCTGCTGGACCCCGGTTCTTC

d_call: TRBD2
v_call: TRBV12-3/TRBV12-4
j_call: TRBJ2-1
clone_size: NA
cdr3_aa: CASTRAGTSGYNEQFF
cdr3_nt: TGTGCCAGCACGCGGGCCGGGACTAGCGGTTACAATGAGCAGTTCTTC

d_call: NA
v_call: TRBV7-2
j_call: TRBJ2-1
clone_size: NA
cdr3_aa: CASSFKSSYNEQFF
cdr3_nt: TGTGCCAGCAGCTTTAAGAGCTCCTACAATGAGCAGTTCTTC

d_call: TRBD2
v_call: TRBV29-1
j_call: TRBJ2-3
clone_size: NA
cdr3_aa: CSVTGGRRTDTQYF
cdr3_nt: TGCAGCGTTACGGGAGGGAGGAGGACAGATACGCAGTATTTT

d_call: TRBD1
v_call: TRBV6-5
j_call: TRBJ2-1
clone_size: NA
cdr3_aa: CASKQAGGVGLEQFF
cdr3_nt: TGTGCCAGCAAGCAAGCAGGGGGAGTCGGTTTAGAGCAGTTCTTC

d_call: TRBD2
v_call: TRBV7-9
j_call: TRBJ2-3
clone_size: once
cdr3_aa: CASSPRTSGVRRTDTQYF
cdr3_nt: TGTGCCAGCAGCCCCCGGACTAGCGGAGTCCGCCGAACAGATACGCAGTATTTT

d_call: NA
v_call: TRBV27
j_call: TRBJ2-5
clone_size: NA
cdr3_aa: CASSFEAGHAGTQYF
cdr3_nt: TGTGCCAGCAGTTTTGAGGCAGGGCACGCCGGGACCCAGTACTTC

d_call: TRBD1
v_call: TRBV27
j_call: TRBJ1-5
clone_size: NA
cdr3_aa: CASSSSGTGGRQPQHF
cdr3_nt: TGTGCCAGCAGTTCCTCCGGGACAGGGGGCCGTCAGCCCCAGCATTTT

d_call: NA
v_call: TRBV7-2
j_call: TRBJ2-2
clone_size: few
cdr3_aa: CASSSGIGELFF
cdr3_nt: TGTGCCAGCAGTTCAGGGATCGGGGAGCTGTTTTTT

d_call: NA
v_call: TRBV6-1
j_call: TRBJ1-1
clone_size: NA
cdr3_aa: CASSPKDETFF
cdr3_nt: TGTGCCAGCAGCCCCAAGGACGAAACTTTCTTT

d_call: NA
v_call: TRBV18
j_call: TRBJ2-2
clone_size: NA
cdr3_aa: CASSPRLTYGELFF
cdr3_nt: TGTGCCAGCTCACCGCGACTGACATACGGGGAGCTGTTTTTT

d_call: NA
v_call: TRBV20-1
j_call: TRBJ2-1
clone_size: NA
cdr3_aa: CSASGRGGNYNEQFF
cdr3_nt: TGCAGTGCTAGTGGAAGGGGCGGGAACTACAATGAGCAGTTCTTC

d_call: NA
v_call: TRBV7-2
j_call: TRBJ2-5
clone_size: NA
cdr3_aa: CASSLEGGTRKTQYF
cdr3_nt: TGTGCCAGCAGCTTAGAAGGGGGAACTAGAAAGACCCAGTACTTC

d_call: NA
v_call: TRBV12-3/TRBV12-4
j_call: TRBJ2-7
clone_size: once
cdr3_aa: CASSLALRGKNEQYF
cdr3_nt: TGTGCCAGCAGTTTAGCGCTAAGGGGGAAAAACGAGCAGTACTTC

d_call: NA
v_call: TRBV6-1
j_call: TRBJ2-2
clone_size: NA
cdr3_aa: CASKIRAYSNTGELFF
cdr3_nt: TGTGCCAGCAAGATTAGGGCCTACTCGAACACCGGGGAGCTGTTTTTT

d_call: NA
v_call: TRBV30
j_call: TRBJ2-7
clone_size: NA
cdr3_aa: CAWSINAKYEQYF
cdr3_nt: TGTGCCTGGAGTATTAACGCTAAGTACGAGCAGTACTTC

d_call: NA
v_call: TRBV5-1
j_call: TRBJ1-1
clone_size: NA
cdr3_aa: CASSFASRNEAFF
cdr3_nt: TGCGCCAGCAGCTTTGCCTCACGGAACGAAGCTTTCTTT

d_call: NA
v_call: TRBV11-2
j_call: TRBJ2-1
clone_size: NA
cdr3_aa: CASSWVSGNEQFF
cdr3_nt: TGTGCCAGCAGCTGGGTGTCCGGCAATGAGCAGTTCTTC

d_call: NA
v_call: TRBV20-1
j_call: TRBJ2-4
clone_size: NA
cdr3_aa: CSARHRLGLAKNIQYF
cdr3_nt: TGCAGTGCTAGACACCGCTTGGGGTTAGCCAAAAACATTCAGTACTTC